A single sample is the source of the 10 T cell receptor beta chains below, sequenced in a study of Ad26.COV2.S vaccination and SARS-CoV-2 variants. Profiling relied on immunoSEQ multiplex PCR, and the TCRdb table lists in-frame clones only, not all of them. Seen here are about 680,000 clones, more than 70% observed once, and the top ten hold around 1.4%. As for treatment: 15 to 20 received Ad26.COV2.S at low or high dose, single or two shots; about 5 received placebo; per-sample allocation not given. Collection of samples fell on day 63 after the first vaccine or placebo injection. Here the sequenced sample was peripheral blood, taken in a trial of Ad26.COV2.S vaccine versus placebo. The source of these receptors is a person aged 18 to 65 who received the Ad26.COV2.S COVID-19 vaccine or a placebo.

The V call is TRBV6-2 or TRBV6-3, the J call TRBJ1-1; D not certain. Trimming removed 3 bases at V and 10 bases at J, with 15 bases between. The CDR3 length is 13 residues. CDR1 is MNHEY, CDR2 SVGEGT, per germline. CDR3 DNA: TGTGCCAGCAGTTATTGGGGTCGGGAGGCAGCTTTCTTT. Its protein product is CASSYWGREAAFF.

V is TRBV4-2 and J is TRBJ2-3; 16 bases match TRBD2. The germline CDR1 and CDR2 sequences are LGHNA and YNFKEQ. The CDR3 length is 20 residues. Trimming at V came to 0 bases and at J to 5 bases, leaving 11 bases not matched to a gene. The CDR3 sequence: CASSQDPDRGLAGGRDTQYF. CDR3 DNA sequence: TGTGCCAGCAGCCAAGATCCTGACAGGGGACTAGCGGGAGGGCGAGATACGCAGTATTTT.

The rearrangement uses TRBV5-6 and TRBJ2-1; D is ambiguous. Trimming pared 4 bases from V and 16 bases from J, leaving 21 bases between. Per germline, CDR1 SGHDT and CDR2 YYEEEE. The CDR3 has 13 amino acids. In nucleotides, the CDR3 is TGTGCCAGCAGCCCTCTAAACTCCCTAGGGTTTTTCTTC. It translates to CASSPLNSLGFFF.

The chain recombines TRBV5-1 with TRBJ2-7, with a tentative D call TRBD2 (6 bases). Germline loops: CDR1 SGHRS, CDR2 YFSETQ. Trimming stripped 0 bases from V and 4 bases from J, with 17 bases between. CDR3 size: 16 residues. This CDR3 reads CASSLAVWDSSYEQYF. In DNA, the CDR3 is TGCGCCAGCAGCTTGGCGGTGTGGGACTCGTCGTACGAGCAGTACTTC. Using reference TRBV5-1 and TRBJ2-7 for the parts outside the CDR3, the full variable domain is KAGVTQTPRYLIKTRGQQVTLSCSPISGHRSVSWYQQTPGQGLQFLFEYFSETQRNKGNFPGRFSGRQFSNSRSEMNVSTLELGDSALYLCASSLAVWDSSYEQYFGPGTRLTVT.

The chain combines TRBV19 with TRBJ1-1; D unclear. Germline loops: CDR1 LNHDA, CDR2 SQIVND (reference sequence). The CDR3 is 14 residues long. Trimming shortened V by 6 bases and J by 7 bases, and 18 bases separated the two germline ends. This chain's CDR3 is CASSPLLDRGEAFF. In nucleotides, the CDR3 is TGTGCCAGTAGCCCACTCCTTGATCGGGGTGAAGCTTTCTTT.

This rearrangement joins TRBV6-1 to TRBJ2-7; 7 bases are shared with TRBD1. Trimming cost V 4 bases and J 1 base; bases outside gene matches: 16. CDR1 and CDR2 from the germline V gene are MNHNS and SASEGT. CDR3 length equals 18 residues. The CDR3, as DNA: TGTGCCAGCAGTGTACGAATGGGGTTTACAGGGGAGTCCTACGAGCAGTACTTC. Translating gives CASSVRMGFTGESYEQYF.

The rearrangement uses TRBV30 and TRBJ1-3; no clear D gene. Germline V gene lookup returns CDR1 GTSNPN and CDR2 SVGIG (reference sequence). Trimming took 0 bases from V and 3 from J, leaving 15 bases between them. The CDR3 runs 16 residues. DNA for the CDR3: TGTGCCTGGAGTGTACTCCCCCTAGGCCGTGGAAACACCATATATTTT. It specifies CAWSVLPLGRGNTIYF.

The V and J genes are TRBV5-8 and TRBJ1-1; possibly TRBD1 for D (6 bases). Germline V gene lookup returns CDR1 SGHTS and CDR2 YDEGEE. V lost 1 base, J lost 5 bases, and 15 bases lay in between. This CDR3 region has 15 residues. The CDR3 nucleotides are TGTGCCAGCAGCTTGAGCCGGGGGGCAGGGACTGAAGCTTTCTTT. Its protein is CASSLSRGAGTEAFF.

The genes are TRBV25-1 and TRBJ2-7, with 9 bases identical to TRBD1. This CDR3 is built from 12 residues. In germline, CDR1 is MGHDK, CDR2 SYGVNS. V shed 6 bases, J shed 6 bases, and the junction held 3 bases outside the gene matches. The CDR3 here is CASRDRGIEQYF. The DNA for the CDR3 is TGTGCCAGCAGGGACAGGGGTATCGAGCAGTACTTC.

This chain joins TRBV10-3 and TRBJ2-7; TRBD1 matches at 10 bases. CDR1 is ENHRY and CDR2 is SYGVKD in the germline V gene. This CDR3 spans 18 amino acids. Trimming at V came to 0 bases and at J to 5 bases, leaving 13 bases not matched to a gene. CDR3 nucleotide sequence: TGTGCCATCAGTGAGTCGGGGTCGGGACAGGGGTCCCCCCACGAGCAGTACTTC. Amino acids: CAISESGSGQGSPHEQYF.